This T cell receptor beta chain was observed in a study of cytomegalovirus exposure and HLA in healthy donors. Findings of the study overall: 87-base-pair reads could not separate some V segments, including TRBV6-2 and TRBV6-3.

On this clone itself: Its antigen is currently unknown.

Amplification used 60 Vbeta primers and 13 Jbeta primers. Only in-frame clones appear in the TCRdb table, and some are missing; sequencing was by immunoSEQ multiplex PCR. The table has some 160,000 clones, about 85% seen once; the top ten hold under 2%. CDR1 SGHRS and CDR2 YFSETQ come from the germline V gene. CDR3 length: 14 amino acids. V shed 4 bases, J shed 6 bases, and the junction held 4 bases outside the gene matches. This sequence originates from a man aged 18-30 years in good health and CMV-seronegative. V usage is TRBV5-1 and J usage is TRBJ2-2; 9 positions agree with TRBD1. Sequences were obtained from PBMCs. In nucleotides, the CDR3 is TGCGCCAGCAGCCCGACAGGGGGGGCCGGGGAGCTGTTTTTT. It encodes CASSPTGGAGELFF.